Here is one T cell receptor beta chain with its context. The donors were members of the validation cohort comprising over a hundred subjects, separate from the approximately 630-subject first cohort. The data were produced by immunoSEQ multiplex PCR, yet TCRdb's version contains in-frame clones alone and is incomplete. The data hold about 64,000 clones, with approximately 90% observed a single time. The sample comes from a study of cytomegalovirus exposure and HLA in healthy donors. Across the whole study: A later analysis reported the approximately 120 validation repertoires used the same platform as the 550 to 800 first-cohort repertoires.

Sample: PBMCs. This receptor was taken from a woman aged 18-35 years in good health and CMV-seronegative.

CDR3 bases: TGTGCCAGCAGTGAAGCTTCCGAGGGCCCTCTCTACGAGCAGTACTTC. Residues: CASSEASEGPLYEQYF. This rearrangement joins TRBV6-1 to TRBJ2-7; D possibly corresponds to TRBD2 (5 bases). Trimming pared 0 bases from V and 3 bases from J, leaving 15 bases between. There are 16 residues in the CDR3. Germline V gene lookup returns CDR1 MNHNS and CDR2 SASEGT.